Below are 30 T cell receptor beta chains sequenced from a single sample in a study of blood T cells in healthy people across ages. A J-beta primer mix and a sample-barcoded 5' primer were used in a second PCR of roughly 6 to 11 cycles. One entry per CDR3 protein results from TCRdb running MiXCR on the 5' RACE reads. The sample shows fewer than 2 million distinct CDR3 sequences, 30% to 40% of them seen only once. Sequenced input: blood. The receptor source for this set is a human donor in good health.

This clonotype has only a few counts. This rearrangement joins TRBV15 to TRBJ1-2, with D uncertain. Trimming removed 5 bases from V and 0 bases from J, with 19 bases in between. The germline CDR1 and CDR2 sequences are LNHNV and YYDKDF (reference sequence). The CDR3 contains 17 residues. CDR3 nucleotides: TGTGCCACCAGCTCCGGGGTGGCCCCAGGTCCTAACTATGGCTACACCTTC. It codes for CATSSGVAPGPNYGYTF.

This clonotype has more than one count but fewer than ten. The chain links TRBV4-3 to TRBJ1-6, with D possibly matching TRBD1 (6 bases). Trimming removed 0 bases from V and 9 bases from J, with 18 bases in between. Per germline, CDR1 LGHNA and CDR2 YSLEER. This CDR3 has 17 amino acids. The CDR3 bases are TGCGCCAGCAGCCAAGAAGGGGGGGGCGCCGGGAGTTCACCCCTCCACTTT. Translating gives CASSQEGGGAGSSPLHF.

The chain employs TRBV15 and TRBJ2-7, with a possible D match to TRBD1 (5 bases). Trimming shortened V by 3 bases and J by 0 bases, and 21 bases separated the two germline ends. The CDR3 is made up of 18 amino acids. Germline CDR1 is LNHNV and CDR2 is YYDKDF (reference sequence). The CDR3 bases are TGTGCCACCAGCAGCGGTTCGTCCGTTAGGGGCGTCTCCTACGAGCAGTACTTC. It specifies CATSSGSSVRGVSYEQYF.

This chain links TRBV7-2 with TRBJ2-7; the D gene could be TRBD1 or TRBD2 (5 bases each). From germline, CDR1 is SGHTA and CDR2 FQGNSA. This CDR3 has 14 residues. Between the trimmed V and J ends, which lost 6 bases and 2 bases, there was a span of 14 bases. This chain's CDR3 is CASSPLLGAYEQYF. The CDR3 bases are TGTGCCAGCAGTCCATTACTAGGGGCCTACGAGCAGTACTTC.

The gene calls are TRBV7-9 and TRBJ2-3, with 8 bases fitting TRBD2. With V trimmed by 11 bases and J by 3 bases, 10 bases remained unmatched. The germline V gene has CDR1 SEHNR and CDR2 FQNEAQ (reference sequence). CDR3 size: 14 residues. The CDR3 spells CAFYPGTSTDTQYF. The DNA for the CDR3 is TGTGCCTTTTACCCCGGGACTAGTACAGATACGCAGTATTTT.

The DNA of the CDR3 is TGTGCCAGCAGCTTAGTCGAGGTGGGCTATGGCTACACCTTC. Translation: CASSLVEVGYGYTF. The rearrangement joins TRBV7-2 to TRBJ1-2, with D unclear. CDR1 is SGHTA and CDR2 is FQGNSA in the germline V gene. Trimming pared 1 base from V and 4 bases from J, leaving 10 bases between. The CDR3 sequence is 14 residues long.

The chain has TRBV2 and TRBJ1-2, with 8 positions matching TRBD1. Germline V lookup: CDR1 SNHLY, CDR2 FYNNEI. V lost 2 bases to trimming and J lost 2 bases; unmatched junction nucleotides: 7. CDR3 length equals 16 residues. The CDR3 DNA follows: TGTGCCAGCAGTGAACGAGGACAGGGACTGAACTATGGCTACACCTTC. It specifies CASSERGQGLNYGYTF.

This chain connects TRBV7-8 to TRBJ2-3, with unresolved D. In germline, CDR1 is SGHVS, CDR2 FQNEAQ. The CDR3 totals 15 residues. V lost 2 bases and J 2 bases, leaving 11 bases between the germline ends. The DNA for the CDR3 is TGTGCCAGCAGCTTACGGGTCGCAGCCACAGATACGCAGTATTTT. This sequence encodes CASSLRVAATDTQYF.

The chain is built from TRBV6-1 and TRBJ2-3, with 8 positions matching TRBD1. Per germline, CDR1 MNHNS and CDR2 SASEGT. V lost 8 bases to trimming and J lost 8 bases; unmatched junction nucleotides: 6. The CDR3 contains 12 residues. CDR3 DNA sequence: TGTGCCAGCGGGGAAACAGGGGGTACGCAGTATTTT. Translation gives CASGETGGTQYF.

The rearrangement links TRBV6-2 or TRBV6-3 to TRBJ1-5; D gene uncertain. Trimming removed 8 bases from V and 8 bases from J, with 25 bases in between. The CDR3 has 16 amino acids. Germline CDR1 is MNHEY and CDR2 is SVGEGT. The CDR3 DNA reads as TGTGCCAGCGAGGATAATCCTAGTCGCCGGTTCAAGCCCCAGCATTTT. Its translation: CASEDNPSRRFKPQHF.

This clonotype was counted only a few times. V gene TRBV30 combines with J gene TRBJ1-2, with unresolved D. The CDR3 has 12 amino acids. Germline values: CDR1 GTSNPN, CDR2 SVGIG (reference sequence). V lost 3 bases and J lost 8, with 13 bases in between. The CDR3 is CAWRAGPGGYTF. In DNA, the CDR3 is TGTGCCTGGAGGGCGGGTCCGGGCGGCTACACCTTC.

The chain uses TRBV5-1 and TRBJ2-5, with TRBD2 identical over 12 bases. The ends lost 4 bases at V and 3 bases at J; junction bases unmatched: 10. Germline lookup yields CDR1 SGHRS and CDR2 YFSETQ. This CDR3 has 17 amino acids. CDR3 coding DNA: TGCGCCAGCAGCCCCCCCGGACTAGCGGGAACTAAAGAGACCCAGTACTTC. Its protein product is CASSPPGLAGTKETQYF.

The chain couples TRBV7-2 to TRBJ2-3; D may match TRBD1 or TRBD2 (5 bases each). The germline gives CDR1 SGHTA, CDR2 FQGNSA. The length of the CDR3 is 18 residues. V was trimmed by 1 base and J by 0 bases, leaving 17 bases between them. Written as DNA, the CDR3 is TGTGCCAGCAGCTTAGGCTTCTCGGGGCAGGCTAGCACAGATACGCAGTATTTT. Translating gives CASSLGFSGQASTDTQYF.

The rearrangement joins TRBV6-5 to TRBJ1-1; D gene uncertain. V gave up 0 bases and J gave up 1 base, with 9 bases separating them. Per the germline V gene, CDR1 is MNHEY and CDR2 is SVGAGI. The CDR3 contains 15 residues. Written as DNA, the CDR3 is TGTGCCAGCAGTTACTCTTATGAGACGAACACTGAAGCTTTCTTT. Its protein is CASSYSYETNTEAFF.

V usage is TRBV7-2 and J usage is TRBJ2-5, with D uncertain. Germline loops: CDR1 SGHTA, CDR2 FQGNSA. Between the trimmed V and J ends, which lost 2 bases and 4 bases, there was a span of 11 bases. This CDR3 is 14 amino acids long. The CDR3 loop is CASSLLQTGETQYF. In nucleotides, the CDR3 is TGTGCCAGCAGCTTACTTCAGACTGGAGAGACCCAGTACTTC. The variable domain in full, completed from reference TRBV7-2 and TRBJ2-5, reads GAGVSQSPSNKVTEKGKDVELRCDPISGHTALYWYRQSLGQGLEFLIYFQGNSAPDKSGLPSDRFSAERTGGSVSTLTIQRTQQEDSAVYLCASSLLQTGETQYFGPGTRLLVL.

In this sample, this clonotype turned up many times. The J gene is TRBJ2-1, the V gene TRBV7-2; TRBD1 matches at 9 bases. After removal of 7 bases from V and 3 bases from J, the junction contained 4 bases not matched to a gene. The CDR3 extends over 14 amino acids. CDR1 SGHTA and CDR2 FQGNSA come from the germline V gene. The CDR3 sequence is CASTPTGGYNEQFF. The CDR3 nucleotides read TGTGCCAGCACCCCGACAGGGGGCTACAATGAGCAGTTCTTC.

Concerning this clonotype: A read error may account for a junction end that differs from germline. The J gene is TRBJ1-1, the V gene TRBV29-1; D remains unclear. Germline V gene data show CDR1 as SQVTM and CDR2 as ANQGSEA. The CDR3 spans 14 residues. The CDR3 DNA is TGCAGCGTTAGGAGGCCGGGTCTGAACATTGAAGCTTTCTTT. Translated: CSVRRPGLNIEAFF.

This chain links TRBV20-1 with TRBJ1-3; the D is unclear. The CDR3 is 11 residues long. Germline CDR1 and CDR2: DFQATT and SNEGSKA (reference sequence). V lost 6 bases, J lost 4 bases, and 7 bases lay in between. In DNA form, the CDR3 reads TGCAGTGCGCCTACAGGAAACACCATATATTTT. This encodes CSAPTGNTIYF.

V gene TRBV7-2 combines with J gene TRBJ2-3; unclear D gene. The germline V gene has CDR1 SGHTA and CDR2 FQGNSA. V lost 5 bases to trimming and J lost 0 bases, with 15 bases between them. This CDR3 contains 16 residues. CDR3 sequence: CASSRMIATSTDTQYF. The CDR3 DNA sequence: TGTGCCAGCAGCCGGATGATCGCGACTAGCACAGATACGCAGTATTTT.

The V gene is TRBV9, the J gene TRBJ1-1; tentative D call: TRBD1 (6 bases). Germline V gene data show CDR1 as SGDLS and CDR2 as YYNGEE. V lost 5 bases and J lost 1, with 15 bases in between. This CDR3 is built from 15 residues. The CDR3 sequence is CASRPGGQANTEAFF. The CDR3 nucleotides are TGTGCCAGCAGACCCGGGGGCCAGGCGAACACTGAAGCTTTCTTT.

This clonotype occurred a few times. The chain uses TRBV9 and TRBJ1-4, with D possibly being TRBD1 (5 bases). V shed 3 bases and J shed 8 bases, with 17 bases lying between them. Germline V lookup: CDR1 SGDLS, CDR2 YYNGEE. This CDR3 is 15 amino acids long. CDR3 region: CASSGGAGRDEKLFF. CDR3 bases: TGTGCCAGCAGCGGGGGCGCAGGGCGGGACGAAAAACTGTTTTTT.

In this sample, this clonotype turned up many times. J is TRBJ1-2 and V is TRBV5-1; D is ambiguous. This CDR3 has 17 residues. V lost 0 bases and J lost 1, with 16 bases in between. Germline loops: CDR1 SGHRS, CDR2 YFSETQ. The CDR3 sequence: CASSLGRTRSLNYGYTF. CDR3 in DNA: TGCGCCAGCAGCTTGGGACGGACCCGATCCCTTAACTATGGCTACACCTTC.

The chain carries TRBV7-6 and TRBJ2-1, with TRBD2 identical over 11 bases. The V and J ends lost 4 bases and 8 bases, in that order; junction bases with no gene match: 10. Looked up from germline, CDR1 is SGHVS and CDR2 is FNYEAQ. The CDR3 covers 16 residues. The CDR3 bases are TGTGCCAGCAGCTCATTAGCGGGGGGGAAATCGGATGAGCAGTTCTTC. Translation: CASSSLAGGKSDEQFF.

The J gene is TRBJ1-5, the V gene TRBV18; unclear D gene. CDR3 length: 14 amino acids. With 4 bases removed from V and 5 bases from J, the gap between germline ends came to 12 bases. Germline CDR1 is KGHSH and CDR2 is LQKENI. The CDR3: CASSRAGEDQPQHF. CDR3 sequence (DNA): TGTGCCAGCTCACGGGCTGGGGAAGATCAGCCCCAGCATTTT.

To note about this clonotype: Possible read error: a much larger clone is one base away. The chain uses TRBV7-2 and TRBJ1-2; the D is unclear. Germline V CDR1 and CDR2: SGHTA, FQGNSA. The V and J ends lost 5 bases and 4 bases respectively, with 14 bases between them. The CDR3 covers 14 residues. The CDR3: CASSHEAAAYGYTF. The CDR3 nucleotides read TGTGCCAGCAGCCACGAGGCGGCGGCCTATGGCTACACCTTC.

This chain connects TRBV7-2 to TRBJ2-1; 8 bases are shared with TRBD1. The germline gives CDR1 SGHTA, CDR2 FQGNSA. Losses at the gene ends were 4 bases for V and 4 bases for J; bases not matched to a gene: 6. The CDR3 length is 15 residues. The CDR3 region has the DNA TGTGCCAGCAGCTCCTCGGGACAGGTTTACAATGAGCAGTTCTTC. It yields the protein CASSSSGQVYNEQFF. The complete variable domain, with remaining parts taken from reference TRBV7-2 and TRBJ2-1, reads GAGVSQSPSNKVTEKGKDVELRCDPISGHTALYWYRQSLGQGLEFLIYFQGNSAPDKSGLPSDRFSAERTGGSVSTLTIQRTQQEDSAVYLCASSSSGQVYNEQFFGPGTRLTVL.

V gene TRBV20-1 combines with J gene TRBJ2-3, with D perhaps TRBD2 (6 bases). Trimming pared 6 bases from V and 7 bases from J, leaving 35 bases between. CDR3 length: 19 residues. Germline V lookup: CDR1 DFQATT, CDR2 SNEGSKA (reference sequence). The CDR3 DNA follows: TGCAGTGCGACCGGCCCGGACTATAACACTCGAGGGGTCGTGAATACGCAGTATTTT. This encodes CSATGPDYNTRGVVNTQYF.

Only a few counts were recorded for this clonotype. This chain uses TRBV4-3 with TRBJ1-1, with a tentative D call TRBD1 (5 bases). From germline, CDR1 is LGHNA and CDR2 YSLEER. With 2 bases removed from V and 4 bases from J, the gap between germline ends came to 14 bases. The CDR3 length is 15 residues. The CDR3 bases are TGCGCCAGCAGCCAATTAACGGGGCAGGGCACTGAAGCTTTCTTT. Residues: CASSQLTGQGTEAFF.

The rearrangement uses TRBV20-1 and TRBJ1-2; D is possibly TRBD1 (6 bases). The CDR3 has 14 residues. Germline CDR1 DFQATT, CDR2 SNEGSKA (reference sequence). The CDR3 bases are TGCAGGGCCTCCCGGGGGGGGGGCTACTATGGCTACACCTTC. It is translated as CRASRGGGYYGYTF.

This clonotype has only one observation. The chain carries TRBV29-1 and TRBJ2-3; D not resolved. Trimming shortened V by 1 base and J by 5 bases, and 13 bases separated the two germline ends. From germline, CDR1 is SQVTM and CDR2 ANQGSEA. This CDR3 has 14 residues. The CDR3 sequence: CSVEVRRQQDTQYF. In DNA, the CDR3 is TGCAGCGTTGAAGTTCGCCGTCAGCAAGATACGCAGTATTTT.